Following are 7 T cell receptor beta chains from one sample sequenced in a study of blood T cell repertoires in COVID-19. The protocol was immunoSEQ multiplex PCR, while the TCRdb copy is restricted to in-frame clones and leaves out a portion. The sample yields some 120,000 clones, 85% seen once. Sample: peripheral blood. These receptor sequences come from a woman older than 75 with acute or convalescent COVID-19.

The CDR3 reads CASSLGLAGDTYEQYV. As DNA, the CDR3 is TGTGCCAGCAGTTTAGGACTAGCGGGGGACACCTACGAGCAGTACGTC. The J gene is TRBJ2-7, the V gene TRBV6-5, with 13 bases lining up with TRBD2. V lost 4 bases and J lost 2; bases outside the gene matches: 5. The CDR3 has 16 residues. Germline V gene lookup returns CDR1 MNHEY and CDR2 SVGAGI.

About this clone: Germline is not matched at one junction end, which may reflect a read error. V is TRBV6-1 and J is TRBJ2-1, with D perhaps matching TRBD1 (6 bases). The CDR3 is 18 residues long. Germline V gene sequence: CDR1 MNHNS, CDR2 SASEGT. Written as DNA, the CDR3 is TGTGCCAGCAGTGCCCCGATGGGAAGGCAGGGGTCCTTCAATGAGCAGTTCTTC. It translates to CASSAPMGRQGSFNEQFF.

The chain employs TRBV25-1 and TRBJ1-2; D unclear. CDR1 MGHDK and CDR2 SYGVNS come from the germline V gene. Trimming shortened V by 0 bases and J by 10 bases, and 6 bases separated the two germline ends. CDR3 length: 11 amino acids. The CDR3 reads CASSEYSHYTF. The CDR3 DNA sequence: TGTGCCAGCAGTGAATATAGCCACTACACCTTC.

The CDR3 reads CASSLESSGGPGQETQYF. The CDR3 DNA follows: TGTGCCAGCAGCTTGGAGTCTAGCGGGGGCCCCGGGCAAGAGACCCAGTACTTC. The chain is built from TRBV5-4 and TRBJ2-5, with 10 bases fitting TRBD2. Germline CDR1 is SGHNT and CDR2 is YYREEE (reference sequence). The CDR3 is 18 amino acids. V was pared by 0 bases and J by 2 bases, with 10 bases of the junction left unmatched. The full variable domain, rest sourced from reference TRBV5-4 and TRBJ2-5, is ETGVTQSPTHLIKTRGQQVTLRCSSQSGHNTVSWYQQALGQGPQFIFQYYREEENGRGNFPPRFSGLQFPNYSSELNVNALELDDSALYLCASSLESSGGPGQETQYFGPGTRLLVL.

The rearrangement links TRBV5-6 to TRBJ2-6, with TRBD1 matching over 8 bases. This CDR3 spans 19 amino acids. Germline V gene lookup returns CDR1 SGHDT and CDR2 YYEEEE. After removal of 2 bases from V and 0 bases from J, the junction contained 10 bases not matched to a gene. Here the CDR3 DNA reads TGTGCCAGCAGCTTCCAGGGGGCGAAGGCCTCCTCTGGGGCCAACGTCCTGACTTTC. The encoded protein is CASSFQGAKASSGANVLTF.

This chain uses TRBV5-1 with TRBJ1-3, with D maybe TRBD1 (5 bases). The CDR3 is 21 residues long. CDR1 and CDR2 (germline): SGHRS, YFSETQ. Trimming took off 5 bases at V and 1 base at J, with 31 bases between the two ends. The CDR3 protein is CASSYYLSTGGLPASGNTIYF. CDR3 sequence (DNA): TGCGCCAGCAGTTATTATCTAAGCACAGGCGGCCTACCCGCTTCTGGAAACACCATATATTTT.

V is TRBV7-2 and J is TRBJ1-2, with 9 bases that match TRBD1. The CDR3 sequence is 14 residues long. Germline loops: CDR1 SGHTA, CDR2 FQGNSA. Trimming at V came to 4 bases and at J to 7 bases, leaving 7 bases not matched to a gene. CDR3 in amino acids: CASSSTGGLGGYTF. The CDR3 DNA reads TGTGCCAGCAGCTCGACAGGGGGATTGGGTGGCTACACCTTC.